The T cell receptor beta chain described here comes from a study of blood T cell repertoires in COVID-19. Study-wide context: There were acute and convalescent COVID-19 samples, and they came from the United States, Italy and Spain. Sources were T cells, B-cell-depleted T cells, or PBMCs; the material itself was cDNA or gDNA.

V was clipped by 2 bases and J by 0 bases, with 7 bases between them. The CDR3 has 14 amino acids. Per germline, CDR1 GTSNPN and CDR2 SVGIG (reference sequence). Authors' processing steps: Reference gene primer amplification gave nucleated cell count estimates. The table came from immunoSEQ multiplex PCR; TCRdb's copy has only in-frame clones and leaves some out. Clone size and V and J calls were adopted from that table, with D and trimming inferred from the DNA. The table includes roughly 100,000 clones, 75% to 85% detected once. This TCR was recovered from a woman older than 75 with acute or convalescent COVID-19. The material sequenced was peripheral blood. The chain has TRBV30 and TRBJ2-2; D unresolved. CDR3 loop: CAWSLASNTGELFF. CDR3 bases: TGTGCCTGGAGTCTGGCATCGAACACCGGGGAGCTGTTTTTT.